The 24 T cell receptor beta chains below were found in one sample sequenced in a study of beta chain features in type 1 diabetes. Every bit of the isolated RNA underwent reverse transcription, so sequencing read expressed TCRB transcripts. The method was immunoSEQ multiplex PCR; TCRdb's version includes in-frame clones alone and lacks a portion of them. The table has some 15,000 clones, approximately 47% seen once. The specimen was stem cell memory CD4+ T cells from blood. The source is a middle-aged woman in good health.

The chain has TRBV13 and TRBJ2-2; D may be TRBD2 (6 bases). CDR3 length equals 16 residues. Germline lookup yields CDR1 PRHDT and CDR2 FYEKMQ (reference sequence). V lost 5 bases, J lost 0 bases, and 13 bases lay in between. CDR3: CASSRILASNTGELFF. The CDR3 DNA is TGTGCCAGCAGCCGGATACTAGCATCGAACACCGGGGAGCTGTTTTTT.

The chain couples TRBV7-2 to TRBJ2-3, with 7 nucleotides matching TRBD2. Germline CDR1 and CDR2: SGHTA and FQGNSA. The CDR3 is 15 residues long. V gave up 2 bases and J gave up 2 bases; unmatched junction bases: 4. CDR3 region: CASSLSGGYTDTQYF. The CDR3 DNA sequence: TGTGCCAGCAGCTTATCGGGGGGATACACAGATACGCAGTATTTT.

By proportion, this clone is medium-sized. The chain carries TRBV7-9 and TRBJ1-6; possibly TRBD1 for D (6 bases). CDR1 and CDR2 (germline): SEHNR, FQNEAQ (reference sequence). This CDR3 is built from 15 residues. Trimming cost V 10 bases and J 13 bases, with 26 bases left between them. CDR3 sequence: CAIGNLTGRERPLHF. As DNA, the CDR3 is TGTGCCATCGGGAACCTCACAGGGAGGGAGCGGCCCCTCCACTTT.

The chain recombines TRBV11-2 with TRBJ2-7, with D possibly being TRBD1 (6 bases). The CDR3 spans 15 residues. V lost 3 bases and J 5 bases, leaving 17 bases between the germline ends. Germline CDR1 is SGHAT and CDR2 is FQNNGV. The CDR3 DNA reads TGTGCCAGCAGCTTTTCTGGGCGGACAGTCGACGAGCAGTACTTC. Translated, it gives CASSFSGRTVDEQYF.

In this sample, this clone turned up a few times. The gene calls are TRBV27 and TRBJ2-2; 8 nucleotides match TRBD1. CDR1 is MNHEY, CDR2 SMNVEV, per germline (reference sequence). V shed 5 bases and J 5 bases; nucleotides not matched to a gene: 13. This CDR3 has 17 amino acids. The CDR3 sequence: CASSPGQGTLLTGELFF. CDR3 nucleotide sequence: TGTGCCAGCAGTCCCGGACAGGGAACCTTACTGACCGGGGAGCTGTTTTTT.

This clone was observed a single time. V and J are TRBV18 and TRBJ2-3, with unresolved D. Germline lookup yields CDR1 KGHSH and CDR2 LQKENI. With 2 bases removed from V and 0 bases from J, the gap between germline ends came to 18 bases. The CDR3 consists of 18 residues. Here the CDR3 reads CASSPFASSPASTDTQYF. CDR3 DNA: TGTGCCAGCTCACCATTCGCCTCTAGTCCAGCCAGCACAGATACGCAGTATTTT.

This clone was counted a few times. J is TRBJ1-5 and V is TRBV19; perhaps TRBD1 as D (6 bases). Germline V lookup: CDR1 LNHDA, CDR2 SQIVND (reference sequence). The CDR3 contains 16 residues. Trimming left V 1 base short and J 3 bases short, with 13 bases between. The CDR3 is CASSIAGAKYNQPQHF. The CDR3 bases are TGTGCCAGTAGTATAGCAGGGGCCAAGTACAATCAGCCCCAGCATTTT.

The rearrangement uses TRBV19 and TRBJ1-4; TRBD1 might be the D (5 bases). V was shortened by 9 bases and J by 3 bases, with 17 bases between the two germline ends. This CDR3 has 15 amino acids. Looked up from germline, CDR1 is LNHDA and CDR2 is SQIVND (reference sequence). As DNA, the CDR3 is TGTGCCAGCCGGGGGGGGAAAGGGGCTAATGAAAAACTGTTTTTT. Translated, it gives CASRGGKGANEKLFF. The full variable domain, with the rest looked up from reference TRBV19 and TRBJ1-4, is DGGITQSPKYLFRKEGQNVTLSCEQNLNHDAMYWYRQDPGQGLRLIYYSQIVNDFQKGDIAEGYSVSREKKESFPLTVTSAQKNPTAFYLCASRGGKGANEKLFFGSGTQLSVL.

The chain recombines TRBV5-1 with TRBJ2-5; TRBD1 matches at 7 bases. The J segment lost 2 bases and the V segment lost 5 bases, leaving 6 bases of the junction unmatched. The CDR3 runs to 14 residues. Germline V lookup: CDR1 SGHRS, CDR2 YFSETQ. The CDR3: CASRRSGQQETQYF. CDR3 DNA: TGCGCCAGCAGGCGTTCGGGACAGCAAGAGACCCAGTACTTC.

This clone was observed a few times. The V and J genes are TRBV7-9 and TRBJ1-1; D gene ambiguous. The V end lost 1 base, the J end lost 2 bases, and 8 bases lay between the germline ends. The germline V gene has CDR1 SEHNR and CDR2 FQNEAQ (reference sequence). CDR3 length equals 14 residues. CDR3 protein: CASSLGRANTEAFF. The CDR3 nucleotides read TGTGCCAGCAGCTTAGGGAGGGCCAACACTGAAGCTTTCTTT. Combining the CDR3 with reference TRBV7-9 and TRBJ1-1 gives the whole variable domain DTGVSQNPRHKITKRGQNVTFRCDPISEHNRLYWYRQTLGQGPEFLTYFQNEAQLEKSRLLSDRFSAERPKGSFSTLEIQRTEQGDSAMYLCASSLGRANTEAFFGQGTRLTVV.

The chain is built from TRBV5-6 and TRBJ1-4; 10 positions match TRBD1. The CDR3 extends over 15 amino acids. Germline V gene lookup returns CDR1 SGHDT and CDR2 YYEEEE. V lost 3 bases to trimming and J lost 8 bases; unmatched junction nucleotides: 7. The CDR3 region has the DNA TGTGCCAGCAGCTCGGGGACAGGGGTTCGCGAAAAACTGTTTTTT. Translating it yields CASSSGTGVREKLFF.

This chain uses TRBV10-3 with TRBJ2-3, with 12 bases identical to TRBD2. The CDR3 consists of 14 residues. After removal of 8 bases from V and 5 bases from J, the junction contained 5 bases not matched to a gene. In germline, CDR1 is ENHRY, CDR2 SYGVKD. CDR3 coding DNA: TGTGCCATCTCGACTAGCGGGGGTGGAGATACGCAGTATTTT. This sequence encodes CAISTSGGGDTQYF.

The chain couples TRBV11-2 to TRBJ2-3, with 9 bases aligning to TRBD2. Trimming removed 5 bases from V and 1 base from J; junction bases left unmatched: 10. Germline lookup yields CDR1 SGHAT and CDR2 FQNNGV. CDR3 length equals 17 residues. The CDR3 coding sequence is TGTGCCAGCAGCACTATCAGCGAGCGGGGGGGCACAGATACGCAGTATTTT. This translates into CASSTISERGGTDTQYF.

V gene TRBV6-6 combines with J gene TRBJ2-3; 10 bases agree with TRBD1. The CDR3 totals 14 residues. Unmatched junction bases numbered 2, after V lost 2 bases and J lost 6 bases. Germline lookup yields CDR1 MNHNY and CDR2 SVGAGI (reference sequence). The CDR3 DNA is TGTGCCAGCAGTTACGGGACAGGGGAGGATACGCAGTATTTT. It yields the protein CASSYGTGEDTQYF.

The J gene is TRBJ2-5, the V gene TRBV14; 8 bases align to TRBD2. Trimming took 3 bases from V and 5 from J; bases not matched to a gene: 8. This CDR3 has 15 amino acids. The germline V gene encodes CDR1 SGHDN and CDR2 FVKESK. The CDR3: CASSHGGGTRETQYF. The CDR3 coding sequence is TGTGCCAGCAGCCACGGCGGGGGGACCAGGGAGACCCAGTACTTC.

V and J are TRBV2 and TRBJ2-2; tentative D call: TRBD1 (7 bases). The V gene lost 5 bases and the J gene lost 4 bases, with 20 bases spanning the gap. Germline CDR1 is SNHLY and CDR2 is FYNNEI. The CDR3 has 17 residues. The CDR3 coding sequence is TGTGCCAGCAGTTCACAGGGGTCGGTCGGGGGCACCGGGGAGCTGTTTTTT. Its translation is CASSSQGSVGGTGELFF.

This sequence joins TRBV5-1 and TRBJ2-1; 9 nucleotides match TRBD1. The trim removed 0 bases at V and 6 bases at J, leaving 7 bases unmatched. From germline, CDR1 is SGHRS and CDR2 YFSETQ. The CDR3 loop spans 16 amino acids. CDR3 sequence: CASSLEPTGGINEQFF. CDR3 DNA: TGCGCCAGCAGCTTGGAGCCGACAGGGGGTATCAATGAGCAGTTCTTC.

V usage is TRBV6-1 and J usage is TRBJ2-3; D possibly corresponds to TRBD2 (5 bases). V was pared by 6 bases and J by 4 bases, with 5 bases between. Germline loops: CDR1 MNHNS, CDR2 SASEGT. This CDR3 is 11 amino acids long. The CDR3 spells CASRRADTQYF. DNA of the CDR3: TGTGCCAGCAGGCGGGCAGATACGCAGTATTTT.

The chain couples TRBV18 to TRBJ2-3, with TRBD2 matching over 9 bases. The CDR3 covers 22 residues. In germline, CDR1 is KGHSH, CDR2 LQKENI. Trimming at V came to 3 bases and at J to 3 bases, leaving 25 bases not matched to a gene. CDR3 DNA sequence: TGTGCCAGCTCACCTTCACCGAGGTATAGCGGGGGTACACAAGGGGGAACAGATACGCAGTATTTT. This sequence encodes CASSPSPRYSGGTQGGTDTQYF.

The V gene is TRBV29-1, the J gene TRBJ1-4; TRBD1 might be the D (5 bases). Germline V gene data show CDR1 as SQVTM and CDR2 as ANQGSEA. V was clipped by 8 bases and J by 1 base, with 20 bases between them. This CDR3 is 16 amino acids long. The CDR3 sequence: CSLSPRGKETNEKLFF. The CDR3 region has the DNA TGCAGCTTGTCCCCTAGGGGCAAGGAAACTAATGAAAAACTGTTTTTT.

CDR3 DNA sequence: TGTGCCATCAGCCCCCGGGACAGCCTTTCCTATGGCTACACCTTC. Amino acids: CAISPRDSLSYGYTF. The rearrangement joins TRBV10-3 to TRBJ1-2, with TRBD1 identical over 7 bases. The CDR3 extends over 15 amino acids. Germline V gene data show CDR1 as ENHRY and CDR2 as SYGVKD. Trimming at V came to 6 bases and at J to 4 bases, leaving 11 bases not matched to a gene.

The CDR3, as DNA: TGCAGCGTTCTGTTAAGGGGGGGAGACGGACAGGGTTGGAACGAGCAGTACTTC. It encodes CSVLLRGGDGQGWNEQYF. The V and J genes are TRBV29-1 and TRBJ2-7, with D possibly matching TRBD1 (8 bases). This CDR3 contains 18 residues. V lost 5 bases, J lost 5 bases, and 31 bases lay in between. Germline V gene data show CDR1 as SQVTM and CDR2 as ANQGSEA.

This clone has only a few counts. The chain joins TRBV13 to TRBJ2-3; 10 bases are a match to TRBD2. From germline, CDR1 is PRHDT and CDR2 FYEKMQ (reference sequence). V shed 1 base, J shed 3 bases, and the junction held 7 bases outside the gene matches. The CDR3 spans 17 residues. CDR3 sequence reads: CASSLAVSGGLTDTQYF. The CDR3 DNA reads TGTGCCAGCAGCTTAGCGGTTAGCGGGGGGCTTACAGATACGCAGTATTTT.

This clone was seen a few times. The chain uses TRBV10-3 and TRBJ2-7, with TRBD1 identical over 9 bases. Looked up from germline, CDR1 is ENHRY and CDR2 is SYGVKD. V shed 3 bases and J 2 bases; nucleotides not matched to a gene: 5. The CDR3 loop spans 15 amino acids. This CDR3 is CAISDGDRAAYEQYF. The CDR3 DNA reads TGTGCCATCAGTGATGGGGACAGGGCTGCCTACGAGCAGTACTTC.